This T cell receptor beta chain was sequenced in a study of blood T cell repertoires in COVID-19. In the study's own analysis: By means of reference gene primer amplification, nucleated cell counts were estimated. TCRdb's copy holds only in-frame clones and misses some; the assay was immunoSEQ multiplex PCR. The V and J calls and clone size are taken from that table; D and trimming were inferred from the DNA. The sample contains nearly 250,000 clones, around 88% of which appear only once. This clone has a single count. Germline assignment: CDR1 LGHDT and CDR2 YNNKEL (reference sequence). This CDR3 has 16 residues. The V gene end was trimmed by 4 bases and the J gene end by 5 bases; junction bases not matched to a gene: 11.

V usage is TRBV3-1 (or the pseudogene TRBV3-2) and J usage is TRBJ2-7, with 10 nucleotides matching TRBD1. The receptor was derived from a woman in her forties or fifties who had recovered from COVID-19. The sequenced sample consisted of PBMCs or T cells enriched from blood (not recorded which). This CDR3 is CASSRGRGTGENEQYF. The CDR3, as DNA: TGTGCCAGCAGCCGAGGTCGGGGGACAGGGGAAAACGAGCAGTACTTC.